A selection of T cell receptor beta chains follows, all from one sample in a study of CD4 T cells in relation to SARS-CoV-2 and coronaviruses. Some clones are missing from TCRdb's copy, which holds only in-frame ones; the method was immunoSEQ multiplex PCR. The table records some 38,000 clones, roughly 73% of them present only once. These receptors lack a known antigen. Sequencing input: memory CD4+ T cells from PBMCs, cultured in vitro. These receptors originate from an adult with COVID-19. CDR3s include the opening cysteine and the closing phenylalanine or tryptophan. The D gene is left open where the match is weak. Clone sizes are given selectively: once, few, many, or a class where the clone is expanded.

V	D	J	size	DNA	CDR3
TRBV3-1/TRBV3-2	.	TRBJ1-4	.	TGTGCCAGCAGCCAAGACAGGGTGTCGGGAGAAAAACTGTTTTTT	CASSQDRVSGEKLFF
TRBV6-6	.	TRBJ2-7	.	TGTGCCAGCAGTTTCCTTTCACAGGGCCCCGAGCAGTACTTC	CASSFLSQGPEQYF
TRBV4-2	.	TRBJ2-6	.	TGTGCCAGCAGCCAAGTAGCCGGAGTCTCTGGGGCCAACGTCCTGACTTTC	CASSQVAGVSGANVLTF
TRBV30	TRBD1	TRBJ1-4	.	TGTGCCTGGAGGAGGACAGGGACAAGTGAAAAACTGTTTTTT	CAWRRTGTSEKLFF
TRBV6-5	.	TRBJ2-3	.	TGTGCCAGCAGTTACGACTTAAGGGGAGATACGCAGTATTTT	CASSYDLRGDTQYF
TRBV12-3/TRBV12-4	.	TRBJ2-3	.	TGTGCCAGTATGCCCGGGAGCACAGATACGCAGTATTTT	CASMPGSTDTQYF
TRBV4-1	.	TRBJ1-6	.	TGCGCCAGCAGCCAAGATTTTGTTGGGGTTTCACCCCTCCACTTT	CASSQDFVGVSPLHF
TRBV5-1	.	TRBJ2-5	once	TGCGCCAGCAGCCACCAGAACCAAGAGACCCAGTACTTC	CASSHQNQETQYF
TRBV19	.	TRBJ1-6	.	TGTGCCAGTCGTTCTGGACTGAATAATTCACCCCTCCACTTT	CASRSGLNNSPLHF
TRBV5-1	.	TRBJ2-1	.	TGCGCCAGCAGCTTGGATTTCAATGAGCAGTTCTTC	CASSLDFNEQFF
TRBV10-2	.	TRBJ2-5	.	TGCGCCAGCAGTGAACTACCGCAAGAGACCCAGTACTTC	CASSELPQETQYF
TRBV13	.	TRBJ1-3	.	TGTGCCAGCAGCTCCCTGGCACGTAAGAGCTCTGGAAACACCATATATTTT	CASSSLARKSSGNTIYF
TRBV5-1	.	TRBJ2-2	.	TGCGCCAGCAGCTGGAGGGGGCTGGGTACCGGGGAGCTGTTTTTT	CASSWRGLGTGELFF
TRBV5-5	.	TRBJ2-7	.	TGTGCCAGCACCAAAGGAGCGACCTACGAGCAGTACTTC	CASTKGATYEQYF
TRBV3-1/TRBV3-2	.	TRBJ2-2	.	TGTGCCAGCAGCCAACAACCCTTGCTTGGAAACCGGGAGCTGTTTTTT	CASSQQPLLGNRELFF
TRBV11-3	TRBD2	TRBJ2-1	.	TGTGCCAGCAGCTTAGAGTCTAGCGGGAGAGATAATGAGCAGTTCTTC	CASSLESSGRDNEQFF
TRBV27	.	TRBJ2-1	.	TGTGCCAGCAGTTTTAGGAGACGGGAGAAGAGGAATGAGCAGTTCTTC	CASSFRRREKRNEQFF
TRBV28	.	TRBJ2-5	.	TGTGCCAGCAGTTTCCCCCTCGCATTCTCGGGACAAATGATTCAAGAGACCCAGTACTTC	CASSFPLAFSGQMIQETQYF
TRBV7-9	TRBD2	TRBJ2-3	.	TGTGCCAGCAGCTACCCCTCGGGGGGGGGCACAGATACGCAGTATTTT	CASSYPSGGGTDTQYF
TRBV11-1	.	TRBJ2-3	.	TGTGCCAGCAGATCTCAGGAAAGCACAGATACGCAGTATTTT	CASRSQESTDTQYF
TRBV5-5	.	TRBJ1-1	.	TGTGCCAGCAGCTGGGTGGGCGGAGGGTCTGACACTGAAGCTTTCTTT	CASSWVGGGSDTEAFF
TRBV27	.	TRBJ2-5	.	TGTGCCAGCAGGGAGTGGCGAGGACTGCCTCAAGAGACCCAGTACTTC	CASREWRGLPQETQYF
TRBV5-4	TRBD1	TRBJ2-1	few	TGTGCCACTCTTGCAGGGAGGGGACAGGGAGGGGATGAGCAGTTCTTC	CATLAGRGQGGDEQFF
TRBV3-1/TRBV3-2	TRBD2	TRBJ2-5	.	TGTGCCAGCAGCCAAGTTCAGGGAGGGGTCGGCCAAGAGACCCAGTACTTC	CASSQVQGGVGQETQYF
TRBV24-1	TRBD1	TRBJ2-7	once	TGTGCCACCAGTGACCCGACAGGGGGCAGGGACGAGCAGTACTTC	CATSDPTGGRDEQYF
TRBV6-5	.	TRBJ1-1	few	TGTGCCAGCAGAACCCCACAAAACACTGAAGCTTTCTTT	CASRTPQNTEAFF
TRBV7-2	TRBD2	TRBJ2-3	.	TGTGCCAGCAGCCCGGGAGGCAGCCGGAGGACAGATACGCAGTATTTT	CASSPGGSRRTDTQYF
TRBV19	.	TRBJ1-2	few	TGTGCCAGTAGTTCTCAGGGCCGGGGCTACACCTTC	CASSSQGRGYTF
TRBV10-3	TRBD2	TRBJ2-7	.	TGTGCCATCAGTCTGACTAGCGGGTCTTACGAGCAGTACTTC	CAISLTSGSYEQYF
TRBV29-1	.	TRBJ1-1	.	TGCAGCGTTTTAGACCCGATTACGAACACTGAAGCTTTCTTT	CSVLDPITNTEAFF
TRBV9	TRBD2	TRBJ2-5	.	TGTGCCAGCAGCGCAGGTCAAGCGGGAAAGACCCAGTACTTC	CASSAGQAGKTQYF
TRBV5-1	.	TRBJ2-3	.	TGCGCCAGCAGCTTGGAACCGGGGGCTAGCACAGATACGCAGTATTTT	CASSLEPGASTDTQYF
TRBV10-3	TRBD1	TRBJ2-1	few	TGTGCCTGCAGGGGGCTCGGGAATGAGCAGTTCTTC	CACRGLGNEQFF
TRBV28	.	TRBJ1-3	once	TGTGCCAGCAGTTTATGGGGGGCCGCGTCTGGAAACACCATATATTTT	CASSLWGAASGNTIYF